This TCR beta chain is drawn from a study of T cell changes during pregnancy in multiple sclerosis. The V end was cut by 0 bases, the J end by 10 bases, with 13 bases between. This CDR3 is built from 13 residues. The germline CDR1 and CDR2 sequences are LGHNA and YSLEER. The data were produced by immunoSEQ multiplex PCR, yet TCRdb's version contains in-frame clones alone and is incomplete. The table shows about 62,000 clones, with 92% occurring only once. The sequencing used peripheral blood, collected in the second trimester of pregnancy. The origin of this receptor is a female donor in good health, enrolled as a control in a pregnancy study. The chain combines TRBV4-3 with TRBJ2-7; D is perhaps TRBD1 (5 bases). The CDR3 spells CASSQEGWGDQYF. The DNA of the CDR3 is TGCGCCAGCAGCCAAGAAGGTTGGGGCGACCAGTACTTC.